Each of the 24 T cell receptor beta chains below was sequenced from the same sample in a study of blood T cells in healthy people across ages. Together with a sample-barcoded 5' primer, a J-beta primer mix was included in a second PCR lasting about 6 to 11 cycles. Each CDR3 protein gets one entry after TCRdb re-called the 5' RACE reads with MiXCR. The sample has some 760,000 distinct CDR3 sequences; approximately 25% are singletons. These data were also reused for a study on T cells of mothers and their children.

Sequencing input: blood. The receptor source for this set is a boy aged 10-17 years in good health.

This clonotype has just a few counts. V gene TRBV28 combines with J gene TRBJ2-7, with 7 nucleotides matching TRBD1. The CDR3 contains 11 residues. Germline CDR1 MDHEN, CDR2 SYDVKM. V lost 8 bases to trimming and J lost 5 bases; unmatched junction nucleotides: 3. CDR3 nucleotides: TGTGCCAGCCACAGGGGAAACGAGCAGTACTTC. It specifies CASHRGNEQYF.

V is TRBV29-1 and J is TRBJ2-7; 7 nucleotides match TRBD1. The CDR3 has 13 amino acids. With 7 bases clipped from V and 6 bases from J, the junction kept 12 bases outside the gene matches. In germline, CDR1 is SQVTM, CDR2 ANQGSEA. The CDR3 DNA follows: TGCAGCGCCTCGCCTACAGGGGACGGCGAGCAGTACTTC. This gives the protein CSASPTGDGEQYF.

This clonotype was detected a few times. The rearrangement joins TRBV7-2 to TRBJ1-6, with no clear D. Trimming removed 4 bases from V and 7 bases from J, with 14 bases in between. The CDR3 sequence is 15 residues long. CDR1 and CDR2 from the germline V gene are SGHTA and FQGNSA. Here the CDR3 reads CASSSLRAQNSPLHF. In nucleotides, the CDR3 is TGTGCCAGCAGCTCCTTAAGAGCCCAGAATTCACCCCTCCACTTT.

The chain joins TRBV6-2 or TRBV6-3 to TRBJ2-2; D may be TRBD2 (6 bases). Germline CDR1 MNHEY, CDR2 SVGEGT. This CDR3 has 13 amino acids. Between the trimmed V and J ends, which lost 7 bases and 4 bases, there was a span of 10 bases. CDR3 sequence (DNA): TGTGCCAGCAAATGGGGAGGCACCGGGGAGCTGTTTTTT. Translation: CASKWGGTGELFF.

The chain has TRBV6-1 and TRBJ2-5; no firm D call. The CDR3 extends over 12 amino acids. Germline values: CDR1 MNHNS, CDR2 SASEGT. The V gene lost 3 bases and the J gene lost 6 bases, with 8 bases spanning the gap. The CDR3 protein is CASSDFIQTQYF. The CDR3 nucleotides are TGTGCCAGCAGTGATTTCATTCAGACCCAGTACTTC.

This clonotype was picked up one time. The rearrangement uses TRBV5-5 and TRBJ2-7; D is uncertain. Germline V gene sequence: CDR1 SGHKS, CDR2 YYEKEE (reference sequence). Trimming removed 1 base at V and 4 bases at J, with 12 bases between. This CDR3 region has 14 residues. The CDR3 nucleotides read TGTGCCAGCAGCTTGTTGGTCAGTTTTTACGAGCAGTACTTC. Translated, it gives CASSLLVSFYEQYF.

The CDR3 nucleotides are TGTGCCTCCGAGGGGGGGGAAGATCCGACCTACGAGCAGTACTTC. Translation: CASEGGEDPTYEQYF. The chain employs TRBV28 and TRBJ2-7; D might be TRBD2 (7 bases). This CDR3 spans 15 amino acids. Per germline, CDR1 MDHEN and CDR2 SYDVKM. V gave up 11 bases and J gave up 2 bases, with 22 bases separating them.

J is TRBJ1-5 and V is TRBV9; 9 bases are shared with TRBD1. The V gene's germline CDR1 is SGDLS and CDR2 YYNGEE. This CDR3 spans 14 amino acids. J lost 7 bases, V lost 3 bases, and 5 bases had no gene match. In nucleotides, the CDR3 is TGTGCCAGCAGCGAGGGACAGGGCGGCCAGCCCCAGCATTTT. This gives the protein CASSEGQGGQPQHF.

This clonotype was recorded a few times. The junction and the germline gene differ at one end; a read error may be behind it. The V gene is TRBV20-1, the J gene TRBJ2-7, with a weak D call TRBD2 (5 bases). CDR3 size: 12 residues. In germline, CDR1 is DFQATT, CDR2 SNEGSKA (reference sequence). CDR3: CSTREDEYKQYF. CDR3 DNA: TGCAGTACTAGAGAGGATGAGTATAAGCAGTACTTC.

The table lists this clonotype with a few counts. The chain combines TRBV7-2 with TRBJ2-7; no definite D call. This CDR3 is 16 amino acids long. Trimming cost V 1 base and J 0 bases, with 13 bases left between them. Germline V gene sequence: CDR1 SGHTA, CDR2 FQGNSA. The CDR3 loop is CASSLGAPLSSYEQYF. The DNA of the CDR3 is TGTGCCAGCAGCTTAGGGGCACCCTTGAGCTCCTACGAGCAGTACTTC.

The chain has TRBV12-3 or TRBV12-4 and TRBJ2-5; 9 nucleotides agree with TRBD1. The CDR3 is 17 residues long. The ends lost 3 bases at V and 5 bases at J; junction bases unmatched: 13. CDR3 nucleotides: TGTGCCAGCAGTTTTGGAAGGGACAGGGCCCATCGGGAGACCCAGTACTTC. Its protein is CASSFGRDRAHRETQYF.

The V gene is TRBV20-1, the J gene TRBJ1-4; possible D gene TRBD1, 5 bases. Per the germline V gene, CDR1 is DFQATT and CDR2 is SNEGSKA (reference sequence). The CDR3 has 14 residues. Trimming left V 0 bases short and J 7 bases short, with 12 bases between. The CDR3 is CSARDRVGAEKLFF. The CDR3 DNA follows: TGCAGTGCTAGAGACAGGGTGGGAGCTGAAAAACTGTTTTTT.

The chain has TRBV18 and TRBJ2-3, with a tentative D call TRBD1 (6 bases). This CDR3 spans 16 amino acids. The germline V gene encodes CDR1 KGHSH and CDR2 LQKENI. Trimming removed 1 base from V and 3 bases from J, with 14 bases in between. CDR3: CASSPRLEQGTDTQYF. CDR3 DNA: TGTGCCAGCTCACCACGATTGGAACAGGGAACAGATACGCAGTATTTT.

This rearrangement joins TRBV4-1 to TRBJ1-2; no definite D call. Trimming took 4 bases from V and 2 from J, leaving 11 bases between them. The germline V gene has CDR1 MGHRA and CDR2 YSYEKL. This CDR3 has 14 amino acids. CDR3 sequence (DNA): TGCGCCAGCAGCCCAATAAAATCCAACTATGGCTACACCTTC. It encodes CASSPIKSNYGYTF.

The chain combines TRBV20-1 with TRBJ1-5, with D tentatively TRBD1 (5 bases). V was cut by 6 bases and J by 2 bases, with 23 bases left in between. Germline V gene lookup returns CDR1 DFQATT and CDR2 SNEGSKA (reference sequence). The length of the CDR3 is 17 residues. As DNA, the CDR3 is TGCAGTGCCGCGGATCTCTTTGACAGACTCGGCAATCAGCCCCAGCATTTT. This codes for CSAADLFDRLGNQPQHF.

The rearrangement uses TRBV3-1 and TRBJ2-1; 16 positions match TRBD2. Trimming took 2 bases from V and 5 from J; bases not matched to a gene: 9. This CDR3 has 19 residues. CDR1 is LGHDT and CDR2 is YNNKEL in the germline V gene (reference sequence). The CDR3 reads CASSQPGLAGGSPHNEQFF. The CDR3 DNA follows: TGTGCCAGCAGCCAACCGGGACTAGCGGGAGGGTCCCCCCACAATGAGCAGTTCTTC.

Of note for this clonotype: The junction does not match germline at one end; this may be a read error. CDR3 region: CANSQTETQYF. The CDR3, as DNA: TGTGCCAACAGCCAAACAGAGACCCAGTACTTC. This rearrangement joins TRBV3-1 to TRBJ2-5; D is undetermined. The germline V gene encodes CDR1 LGHDT and CDR2 YNNKEL (reference sequence). The length of the CDR3 is 11 residues.

This chain joins TRBV24-1 and TRBJ1-2, with no clear D. The V gene's germline CDR1 is KGHDR and CDR2 SFDVKD. CDR3 size: 13 residues. With 2 bases removed from V and 6 bases from J, the gap between germline ends came to 9 bases. CDR3 coding DNA: TGTGCCACCAGTGATTCAGGTCTTCATGGCTACACCTTC. This codes for CATSDSGLHGYTF.

The gene calls are TRBV24-1 and TRBJ2-2, with D perhaps TRBD1 (6 bases). Germline V gene data show CDR1 as KGHDR and CDR2 as SFDVKD. Trimming removed 3 bases at V and 1 base at J, with 11 bases between. This CDR3 has 16 residues. The DNA for the CDR3 is TGTGCCACCAGTGATCCCCAGGGGCTGAACACCGGGGAGCTGTTTTTT. It codes for CATSDPQGLNTGELFF.

This clonotype was counted a few times. The CDR3 protein is CASTTEGRTSYEQYF. As DNA, the CDR3 is TGTGCCAGCACCACAGAGGGCAGAACGTCCTACGAGCAGTACTTC. The chain recombines TRBV2 with TRBJ2-7, with a tentative D call TRBD2 (5 bases). The germline V and J ends were trimmed by 7 bases and 1 base, with 17 bases remaining between them. Germline values: CDR1 SNHLY, CDR2 FYNNEI. This CDR3 region has 15 residues.

The chain recombines TRBV2 with TRBJ1-3, with D maybe TRBD1 (5 bases). Trimming pared 5 bases from V and 3 bases from J, leaving 8 bases between. The CDR3 runs 13 residues. Germline V gene data show CDR1 as SNHLY and CDR2 as FYNNEI. Here the CDR3 DNA reads TGTGCCAGCAGTTCCCAGGGTGGAAACACCATATATTTT. This translates into CASSSQGGNTIYF.

Regarding this clonotype: At one end the junction does not follow the germline gene, possibly because of a read error. This chain links TRBV4-2 with TRBJ1-1; no reliable D call. The CDR3 runs 15 residues. In germline, CDR1 is LGHNA, CDR2 YNFKEQ. For the CDR3, the DNA is TGTGCCAGCAGCCAAGAGGTCGGCATGAACACTGAAGCTTCCTTT. Translated: CASSQEVGMNTEASF.

The genes are TRBV12-3 or TRBV12-4 and TRBJ1-5; 11 nucleotides match TRBD1. This CDR3 region has 15 residues. Unmatched junction bases numbered 5, after V lost 5 bases and J lost 5 bases. The CDR3 nucleotides read TGTGCCAGCAGTGACGGGACAGGGGGGCATCAGCCCCAGCATTTT. Its protein product is CASSDGTGGHQPQHF.

CDR3 loop: CATSASRWETQYF. The DNA for the CDR3 is TGTGCCACCAGTGCTTCCCGCTGGGAGACCCAGTACTTC. The chain carries TRBV24-1 and TRBJ2-1; D remains ambiguous. The better agreement between TRBJ2-5 and the DNA end casts doubt on the J call. The germline V gene encodes CDR1 KGHDR and CDR2 SFDVKD. The CDR3 length is 13 residues.